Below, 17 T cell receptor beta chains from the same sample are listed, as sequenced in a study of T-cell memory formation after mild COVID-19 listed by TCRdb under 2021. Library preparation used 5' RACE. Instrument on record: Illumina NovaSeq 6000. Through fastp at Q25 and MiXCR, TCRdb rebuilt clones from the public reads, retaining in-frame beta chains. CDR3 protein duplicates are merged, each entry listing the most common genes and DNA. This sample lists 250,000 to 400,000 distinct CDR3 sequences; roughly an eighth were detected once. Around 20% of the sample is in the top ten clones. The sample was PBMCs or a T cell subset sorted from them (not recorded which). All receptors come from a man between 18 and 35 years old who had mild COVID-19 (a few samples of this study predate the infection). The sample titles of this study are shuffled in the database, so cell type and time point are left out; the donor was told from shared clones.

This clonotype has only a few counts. Here the CDR3 DNA reads TGTGCCAGCAGCCGACGGGACCGCGCGAACACCGGGGAGCTGTTTTTT. Amino acid sequence: CASSRRDRANTGELFF. This chain joins TRBV7-2 and TRBJ2-2, with D perhaps assigned TRBD1 or TRBD2 (5 bases each). Trimming cost V 5 bases and J 0 bases, with 13 bases left between them. Germline V CDR1 and CDR2: SGHTA, FQGNSA. This CDR3 is built from 16 residues.

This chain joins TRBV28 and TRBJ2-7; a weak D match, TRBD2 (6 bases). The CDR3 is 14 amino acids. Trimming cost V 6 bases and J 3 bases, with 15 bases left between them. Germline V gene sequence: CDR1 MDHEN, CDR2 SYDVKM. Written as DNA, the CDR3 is TGTGCCAGCAGCTCTGGAGGGTTGAGCTACGAGCAGTACGTC. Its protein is CASSSGGLSYEQYV.

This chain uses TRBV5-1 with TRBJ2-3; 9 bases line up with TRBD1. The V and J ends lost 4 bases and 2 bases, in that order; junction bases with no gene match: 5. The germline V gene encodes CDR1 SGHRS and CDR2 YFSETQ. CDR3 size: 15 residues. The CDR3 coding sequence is TGCGCCAGCAGCCAGTACAGGGGGCTCACAGATACGCAGTATTTT. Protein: CASSQYRGLTDTQYF.

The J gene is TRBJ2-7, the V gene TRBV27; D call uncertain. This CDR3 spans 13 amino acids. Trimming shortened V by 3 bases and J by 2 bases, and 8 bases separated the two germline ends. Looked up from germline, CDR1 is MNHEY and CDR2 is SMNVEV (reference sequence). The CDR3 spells CASSLGIAYEQYF. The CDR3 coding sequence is TGTGCCAGCAGTTTGGGGATCGCCTACGAGCAGTACTTC.

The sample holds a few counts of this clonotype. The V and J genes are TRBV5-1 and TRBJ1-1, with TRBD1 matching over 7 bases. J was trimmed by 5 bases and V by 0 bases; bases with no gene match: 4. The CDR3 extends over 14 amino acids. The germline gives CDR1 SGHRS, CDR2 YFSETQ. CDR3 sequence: CASSLDPTGTEAFF. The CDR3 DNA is TGCGCCAGCAGCTTGGACCCGACAGGGACTGAAGCTTTCTTT.

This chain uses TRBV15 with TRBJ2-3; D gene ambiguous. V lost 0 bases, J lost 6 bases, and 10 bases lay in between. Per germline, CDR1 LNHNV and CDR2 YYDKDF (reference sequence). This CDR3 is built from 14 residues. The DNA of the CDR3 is TGTGCCACCAGCAGAGATCCGGAGTTGGATACGCAGTATTTT. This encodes CATSRDPELDTQYF.

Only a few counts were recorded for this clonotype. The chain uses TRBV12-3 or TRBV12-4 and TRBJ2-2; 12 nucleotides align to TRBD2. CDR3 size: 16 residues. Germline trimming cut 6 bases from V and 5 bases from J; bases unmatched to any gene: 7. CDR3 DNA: TGTGCCAGCAGCCTCGGACTAGCGGGGTCGACCGGGGAGCTGTTTTTT. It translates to CASSLGLAGSTGELFF.

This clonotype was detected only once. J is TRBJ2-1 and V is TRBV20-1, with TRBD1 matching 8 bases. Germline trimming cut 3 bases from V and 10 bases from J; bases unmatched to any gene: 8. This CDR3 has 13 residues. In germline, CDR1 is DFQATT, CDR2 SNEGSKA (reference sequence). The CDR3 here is CSASRTGTVEQFF. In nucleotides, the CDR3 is TGCAGTGCTAGTAGGACAGGGACGGTGGAGCAGTTCTTC.

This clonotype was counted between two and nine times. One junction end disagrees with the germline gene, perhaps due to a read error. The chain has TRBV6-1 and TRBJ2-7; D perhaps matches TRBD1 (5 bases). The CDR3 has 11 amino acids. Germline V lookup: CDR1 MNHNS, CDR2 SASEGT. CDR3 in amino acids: CATRASSEQYF. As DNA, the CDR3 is TGTGCCACCAGGGCCTCCTCCGAGCAGTACTTC.

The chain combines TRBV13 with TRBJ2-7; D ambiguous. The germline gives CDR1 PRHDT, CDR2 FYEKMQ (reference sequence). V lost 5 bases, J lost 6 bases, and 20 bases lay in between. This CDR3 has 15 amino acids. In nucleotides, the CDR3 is TGTGCCAGCAGCCGCGGAGTCAGTCCGAACCTCGAGCAGTACGTC. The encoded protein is CASSRGVSPNLEQYV.

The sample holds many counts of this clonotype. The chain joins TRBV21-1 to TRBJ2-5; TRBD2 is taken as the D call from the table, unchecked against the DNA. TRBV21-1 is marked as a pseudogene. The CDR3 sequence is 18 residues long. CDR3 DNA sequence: TGTGCCAGCAGCAAAGTTGGGCTAGCGGACCTGTACCAAGAGACCCAGTACTTC. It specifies CASSKVGLADLYQETQYF.

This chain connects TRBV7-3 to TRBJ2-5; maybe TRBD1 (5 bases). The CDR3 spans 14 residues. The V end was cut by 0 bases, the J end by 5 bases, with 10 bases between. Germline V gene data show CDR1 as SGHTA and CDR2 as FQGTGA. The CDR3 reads CASSLTGQGETQYF. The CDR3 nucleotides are TGTGCCAGCAGCTTAACGGGGCAGGGTGAGACCCAGTACTTC. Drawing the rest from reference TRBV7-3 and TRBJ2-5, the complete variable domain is GAGVSQTPSNKVTEKGKYVELRCDPISGHTALYWYRQSLGQGPEFLIYFQGTGAADDSGLPNDRFFAVRPEGSVSTLKIQRTERGDSAVYLCASSLTGQGETQYFGPGTRLLVL.

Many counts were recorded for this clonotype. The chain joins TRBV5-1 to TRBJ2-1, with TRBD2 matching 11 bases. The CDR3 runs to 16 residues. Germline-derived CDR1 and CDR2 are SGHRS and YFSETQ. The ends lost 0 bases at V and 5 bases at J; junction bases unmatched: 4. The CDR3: CASSLEPGLADNEQFF. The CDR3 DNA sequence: TGCGCCAGCAGCTTGGAACCGGGACTAGCGGACAATGAGCAGTTCTTC.

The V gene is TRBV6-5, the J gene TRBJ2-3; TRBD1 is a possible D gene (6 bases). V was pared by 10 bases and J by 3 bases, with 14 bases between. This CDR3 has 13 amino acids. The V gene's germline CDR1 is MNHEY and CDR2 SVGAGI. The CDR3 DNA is TGTGCCACCTGGGGGCCAGGGACAGATACGCAGTATTTT. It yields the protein CATWGPGTDTQYF.

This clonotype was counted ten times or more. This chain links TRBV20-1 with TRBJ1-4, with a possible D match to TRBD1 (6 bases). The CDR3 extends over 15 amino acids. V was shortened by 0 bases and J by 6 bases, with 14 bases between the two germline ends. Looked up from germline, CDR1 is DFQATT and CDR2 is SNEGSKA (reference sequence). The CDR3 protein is CSARDSRGAYEKLFF. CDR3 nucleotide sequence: TGCAGTGCTAGAGATTCCAGGGGCGCGTATGAAAAACTGTTTTTT.

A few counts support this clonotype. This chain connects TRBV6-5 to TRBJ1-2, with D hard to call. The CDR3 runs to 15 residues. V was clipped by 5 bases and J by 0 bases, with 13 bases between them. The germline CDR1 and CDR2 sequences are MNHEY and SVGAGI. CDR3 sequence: CASSAIAGPNYGYTF. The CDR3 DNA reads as TGTGCCAGCAGTGCCATAGCGGGCCCTAACTATGGCTACACCTTC.

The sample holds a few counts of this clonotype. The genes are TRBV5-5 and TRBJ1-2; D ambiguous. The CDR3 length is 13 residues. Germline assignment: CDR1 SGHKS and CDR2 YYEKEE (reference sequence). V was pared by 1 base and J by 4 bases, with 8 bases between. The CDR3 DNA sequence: TGTGCCAGCAGCTTGATCACTAGCTATGGCTACACCTTC. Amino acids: CASSLITSYGYTF. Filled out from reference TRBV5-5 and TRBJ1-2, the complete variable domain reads DAGVTQSPTHLIKTRGQQVTLRCSPISGHKSVSWYQQVLGQGPQFIFQYYEKEERGRGNFPDRFSARQFPNYSSELNVNALLLGDSALYLCASSLITSYGYTFGSGTRLTVV.